This entry concerns a single T cell receptor (beta chain). This specimen comes from a study of cytomegalovirus exposure and HLA in healthy donors. Study information: A previous analysis identified 100 million to 120 million unique TCR beta sequences derived from 180 million or so T cells. From HLA-typed donors, an early data release held roughly 80 million unique TCRs.

CDR3 size: 13 residues. Germline V CDR1 and CDR2: LNHDA, SQIVND (reference sequence). J lost 2 bases, V lost 10 bases, and 7 bases had no gene match. PCR used 60 Vbeta primers and 13 Jbeta primers. TCRdb's table, derived via immunoSEQ multiplex PCR, lists solely in-frame clones and lacks some. The sample holds about 130,000 clones, about 79% seen once. The sequence derives from a woman under 30 in good health and CMV-seropositive. The specimen sequenced was PBMCs. The chain carries TRBV19 and TRBJ1-2, with TRBD1 identical over 7 bases. Written as DNA, the CDR3 is TGTGCCACAAAAGGGACAGCGAACTATGGCTACACCTTC. It is translated as CATKGTANYGYTF. Supplemented by reference TRBV19 and TRBJ1-2, the full variable domain reads DGGITQSPKYLFRKEGQNVTLSCEQNLNHDAMYWYRQDPGQGLRLIYYSQIVNDFQKGDIAEGYSVSREKKESFPLTVTSAQKNPTAFYLCATKGTANYGYTFGSGTRLTVV.